The text below deals with one T cell receptor (beta chain). No cognate antigen has been identified for it. Base qualities are not recorded, but no much larger clone differs from it by a single base. Participants in the prospective study were aged roughly 18 to 89 years, lived in 20 to 30 United States geographic areas, and enrolled through a virtual design. In the prospective study, participants were assigned to cohorts based on the clinical history participants reported in a screening survey and a study questionnaire. For ImmuneRACE Cohort 3, a participant was defined as recovered based on two consecutive negative NP/OP PCR tests, clearance by a healthcare professional, or resolution of symptoms. In the prospective study, whole blood, serum and a nasopharyngeal or oropharyngeal swab were collected from each participant by mobile phlebotomists. Prospective study participants could optionally give additional blood draws and questionnaires over a roughly two-month period. Before DNA extraction, prospective study blood samples were shipped either frozen or at room temperature.

The data derive from a study of blood T cell repertoires in COVID-19 (dated by TCRdb to the early 2020s). As for the study more broadly: Collaborator samples came from the United States, Italy and Spain and covered acute and convalescent phases of COVID-19. The prospective study material was composed of cDNA or gDNA derived from T cells, B-cell-depleted T cells, or PBMCs. Deeply sampled blood TCRbeta repertoires from subjects exposed to, actively infected with, or recovered from COVID-19 were included in the dataset. The repertoires were made available in a free public database intended to serve as a resource for research on the immune response to SARS-CoV-2. Samples came from the ongoing ImmuneRACE study (first 160 participants) plus 1,254 subjects from 6 global collaborators. The sample metadata nearly always contained a de-identified subject ID, COVID-19 status, age in years and sex. HLA class I and class II types, where available, came from metadata supplied by the sample provider rather than from assay-based typing. The study at large found these results: Clinical and demographic metadata were provided uncurated, with the amount varying by source and participant.

V and J lose 7 bases and 7 bases, and a span of 17 bases separates them. The CDR3 spans 13 residues, from the cysteine through the phenylalanine. CDR3 DNA only is kept here, 39 bases in frame from base 1. Reading the germline V gene (reference sequence) gives CDR1 MNHEY and CDR2 SMNVEV. TCRbeta CDR3 regions were amplified from genomic DNA by means of the immunoSEQ Assay, a bias-controlled multiplex PCR. The study's own analysis went as follows. Nucleated cell counts per sample were estimated from amplification of reference gene primers within the assay. To quantify the absolute abundance of each unique TCRbeta CDR3 rearrangement, sequence reads were collapsed and filtered. For each sample, productive Simpson clonality was calculated as the square root of Simpson's diversity index over productive rearrangements. What TCRdb holds here is the immuneACCESS table cut down to in-frame rearrangements. Part of the clones is not present; checked against another copy, under half of the missing clones reflect an unresolved V gene, and the others are unexplained. From that table come the V and J calls and clone size; the DNA was used to work out D and trimming. The sample yields some 170,000 clones; about 85% were counted once. Roughly 6.2% of the sample belongs to the ten largest clones.

The V and J segments used are TRBV27 and TRBJ2-7; the D gene lacks a confident call. The receptor was isolated from a man between 40 and 49 years old who had recovered from COVID-19. Material: PBMCs or T cells enriched from blood (not recorded which). This receptor carries the CDR3 CASTNTSLREQYF. The nucleotide sequence is TGTGCCAGCACCAACACGAGTCTGAGGGAGCAGTACTTC.